The sequence of this T cell receptor beta chain was determined in a study of T cell responses to AZD1222 COVID-19 vaccine. The overall study: Second-dose intervals near 4 or 12 weeks were combined. Overall study results and limits: Samples come after the peak T cell response, not at day 14. Among the donors, most were white British and more were female, and clonal diversity was possibly underestimated. Spike-wide coverage was observed for vaccine-associated CD4 TCRs, with dominant responses at 160-218 and 743-854.

This CDR3 is 14 amino acids long. Germline V lookup: CDR1 SGHRS, CDR2 YFSETQ. Trimming cost V 3 bases and J 7 bases, with 11 bases left between them. Sequenced by immunoSEQ multiplex PCR; TCRdb stores in-frame clones only, minus some. Of about 140,000 clones in the sample, over 90% were seen once. Concerning this clone itself: Its specificity is not known.

The TCR was taken from an adult in good health. V usage is TRBV5-1 and J usage is TRBJ1-6; D gene ambiguous. Sequencing was performed on peripheral blood, taken on day 0 of AZD1222 vaccination. This CDR3 is CASSYDGGNSPLHF. CDR3 DNA: TGCGCCAGCAGCTATGACGGCGGCAATTCACCCCTCCACTTT.